This passage covers 21 T cell receptor beta chains from one sample sequenced in a study of blood T cell repertoires in COVID-19. The assay was immunoSEQ multiplex PCR, and TCRdb's table has in-frame clones only and misses some. The table shows just under 350,000 clones, with 85% to 90% occurring only once. The sample was peripheral blood. These TCRs come from a woman between 65 and 79 years old with COVID-19, enrolled during active disease.

The chain couples TRBV6-4 to TRBJ1-1; 7 positions agree with TRBD1. The germline V gene encodes CDR1 MRHNA and CDR2 SNTAGT. The CDR3 runs to 16 residues. Trimming took 0 bases from V and 5 from J; bases not matched to a gene: 9. The CDR3 DNA reads as TGTGCCAGCAGTGACTCCCCGGACAGGAGGTATACTGAAGCTTTCTTT. Translating it yields CASSDSPDRRYTEAFF.

The chain joins TRBV30 to TRBJ1-1; 7 bases line up with TRBD1. V was pared by 4 bases and J by 8 bases, with 10 bases of the junction left unmatched. CDR3 length equals 13 residues. In germline, CDR1 is GTSNPN, CDR2 SVGIG (reference sequence). The CDR3 here is CAWTIGQVGEAFF. The CDR3 DNA sequence: TGTGCCTGGACTATCGGACAGGTCGGCGAAGCTTTCTTT. The entire variable domain, with the rest obtained from reference TRBV30 and TRBJ1-1, is as follows: SQTIHQWPATLVQPVGSPLSLECTVEGTSNPNLYWYRQAAGRGLQLLFYSVGIGQISSEVPQNLSASRPQDRQFILSSKKLLLSDSGFYLCAWTIGQVGEAFFGQGTRLTVV.

In its sample, this clone was seen a few times. The CDR3 region has the DNA TGCGCCAGCAGCTTCTTAAATCTGAACACTGAAGCTTTCTTT. It codes for CASSFLNLNTEAFF. The V and J genes are TRBV5-1 and TRBJ1-1; D remains ambiguous. CDR1 and CDR2 (germline): SGHRS, YFSETQ. Trimming removed 2 bases at V and 0 bases at J, with 8 bases between. The CDR3 length is 14 residues. The whole variable domain, remainder taken from reference TRBV5-1 and TRBJ1-1, is KAGVTQTPRYLIKTRGQQVTLSCSPISGHRSVSWYQQTPGQGLQFLFEYFSETQRNKGNFPGRFSGRQFSNSRSEMNVSTLELGDSALYLCASSFLNLNTEAFFGQGTRLTVV.

The chain combines TRBV12-5 with TRBJ2-3; 11 bases fit TRBD2. This CDR3 is built from 16 residues. In germline, CDR1 is LGHNT, CDR2 FRNRAP. V was pared by 6 bases and J by 4 bases, with 9 bases of the junction left unmatched. This chain's CDR3 is CASGRPTSGGADTQYF. In DNA, the CDR3 is TGTGCTAGTGGCCGCCCTACTAGCGGGGGTGCAGATACGCAGTATTTT.

This chain connects TRBV27 to TRBJ2-7; 7 positions match TRBD2. Germline CDR1 and CDR2: MNHEY and SMNVEV (reference sequence). V was pared by 2 bases and J by 5 bases, with 9 bases of the junction left unmatched. CDR3 size: 15 residues. CDR3 in amino acids: CASSLKGGGAHEQYF. In DNA, the CDR3 is TGTGCCAGCAGTTTAAAAGGCGGGGGTGCACACGAGCAGTACTTC.

The rearrangement joins TRBV10-2 to TRBJ1-6; D perhaps matches TRBD1 (6 bases). The CDR3 loop spans 15 amino acids. V lost 1 base to trimming and J lost 6 bases, with 10 bases between them. Germline V lookup: CDR1 WSHSY, CDR2 SAAADI. CDR3 residues: CASSELGGGNSPLHF. The CDR3 DNA follows: TGCGCCAGCAGTGAGTTGGGAGGGGGTAATTCACCCCTCCACTTT.

The genes are TRBV2 and TRBJ2-1; 9 bases are shared with TRBD1. Germline V gene data show CDR1 as SNHLY and CDR2 as FYNNEI. Trimming removed 2 bases from V and 8 bases from J; junction bases left unmatched: 7. CDR3 size: 15 residues. This chain's CDR3 is CASSETGTGLDEQFF. CDR3 coding DNA: TGTGCCAGCAGTGAAACCGGGACAGGGTTGGATGAGCAGTTCTTC.

V gene TRBV12-3 or TRBV12-4 combines with J gene TRBJ1-2; D unresolved. The V end lost 5 bases, the J end lost 5 bases, and 12 bases lay between the germline ends. The CDR3 spans 13 residues. CDR3 bases: TGTGCCAGCAGTATCCCAGGTTATTATGGCTACACCTTC. Residues: CASSIPGYYGYTF.

The chain is built from TRBV7-2 and TRBJ1-1; 9 bases map to TRBD1. V lost 2 bases to trimming and J lost 5 bases; unmatched junction nucleotides: 3. The V gene's germline CDR1 is SGHTA and CDR2 FQGNSA. This CDR3 contains 14 residues. The CDR3 DNA sequence: TGTGCCAGCAGCTTAACAGGGGGCAGGACTGAAGCTTTCTTT. Amino acid sequence: CASSLTGGRTEAFF.

The chain is built from TRBV28 and TRBJ1-4, with 7 positions matching TRBD1. CDR1 and CDR2 (germline): MDHEN, SYDVKM. The length of the CDR3 is 15 residues. J was trimmed by 6 bases and V by 8 bases; bases with no gene match: 12. The CDR3 is CASGSNRGSDEKLFF. CDR3 DNA sequence: TGTGCCAGCGGCTCTAACAGGGGTTCGGATGAAAAACTGTTTTTT.

About this clone itself: Other DNA sequences in this specimen translate into the identical CDR3. J is TRBJ2-2 and V is TRBV7-9, with 7 bases lining up with TRBD1. From germline, CDR1 is SEHNR and CDR2 FQNEAQ (reference sequence). The trim removed 6 bases at V and 2 bases at J, leaving 6 bases unmatched. CDR3 length: 15 amino acids. CDR3 amino acids: CASSPGTANTGELFF. CDR3 DNA sequence: TGTGCCAGCAGTCCCGGGACAGCAAACACCGGGGAGCTGTTTTTT.

This sequence joins TRBV7-9 and TRBJ1-1, with 7 bases matching TRBD1. The CDR3 sequence is 14 residues long. The V gene's germline CDR1 is SEHNR and CDR2 FQNEAQ (reference sequence). The trim removed 3 bases at V and 5 bases at J, leaving 6 bases unmatched. CDR3 residues: CASSFNRGGTEAFF. The CDR3 DNA sequence: TGTGCCAGCAGCTTCAACAGGGGAGGTACTGAAGCTTTCTTT.

This clone was observed once. The rearrangement links TRBV18 to TRBJ1-3, with D possibly TRBD1 on 5 matching bases. Germline loops: CDR1 KGHSH, CDR2 LQKENI. Deletions cut 3 bases from V and 6 bases from J, with 12 bases between. The CDR3 has 14 amino acids. This chain's CDR3 is CASSPNQGQNTIYF. DNA of the CDR3: TGTGCCAGCTCACCGAACCAGGGTCAAAACACCATATATTTT. Supplemented by reference TRBV18 and TRBJ1-3, the full variable domain reads NAGVMQNPRHLVRRRGQEARLRCSPMKGHSHVYWYRQLPEEGLKFMVYLQKENIIDESGMPKERFSAEFPKEGPSILRIQQVVRGDSAAYFCASSPNQGQNTIYFGEGSWLTVV.

A remark on this clone: At one of its ends the junction is not consistent with the germline gene, which may arise from a read error. The rearrangement uses TRBV7-8 and TRBJ1-6; D uncertain. This CDR3 comprises 14 residues. Germline V gene data show CDR1 as SGHVS and CDR2 as FQNEAQ. As DNA, the CDR3 is TGTGTCAGCAGCTCCGACACTAGAAATTCACCCCTCCACTTT. This codes for CVSSSDTRNSPLHF.

A single count supports this clone. This sequence joins TRBV7-3 and TRBJ1-1; no reliable D call. CDR3 length equals 13 residues. V lost 0 bases, J lost 2 bases, and 4 bases lay in between. CDR1 SGHTA and CDR2 FQGTGA come from the germline V gene. In DNA, the CDR3 is TGTGCCAGCAGCTTAACTCCTAACACTGAAGCTTTCTTT. As protein: CASSLTPNTEAFF.

In its sample, this clone was seen once. The chain combines TRBV11-2 with TRBJ1-2; 8 positions match TRBD1. The germline gives CDR1 SGHAT, CDR2 FQNNGV. The CDR3 loop spans 12 amino acids. V lost 6 bases to trimming and J lost 8 bases; unmatched junction nucleotides: 5. CDR3 nucleotides: TGTGCCAGCAGAGGACAGGGTCTGGGCTACACCTTC. As protein: CASRGQGLGYTF.

This rearrangement joins TRBV7-2 to TRBJ1-4; a weak D match, TRBD1 (5 bases). This CDR3 has 15 amino acids. Germline V gene data show CDR1 as SGHTA and CDR2 as FQGNSA. V was clipped by 1 base and J by 5 bases, with 11 bases between them. Here the CDR3 DNA reads TGTGCCAGCAGCTTAGGGCAGGGTGGGAATGAAAAACTGTTTTTT. It translates to CASSLGQGGNEKLFF.

The V gene is TRBV7-8, the J gene TRBJ2-1; 7 bases fit TRBD2. CDR3 length: 16 amino acids. Losses at the gene ends were 4 bases for V and 1 base for J; bases not matched to a gene: 7. Germline values: CDR1 SGHVS, CDR2 FQNEAQ. The CDR3 here is CASSSPSSGSYNEQFF. In nucleotides, the CDR3 is TGTGCCAGCAGCTCCCCTTCTAGCGGTTCCTACAATGAGCAGTTCTTC.

The CDR3 DNA sequence: TGTGCCAGCAGACCTGGACAGGGGAATAATGAAAAACTGTTTTTT. Translating it yields CASRPGQGNNEKLFF. The chain combines TRBV3-1 (or the pseudogene TRBV3-2) with TRBJ1-4; 9 bases line up with TRBD1. Looked up from germline, CDR1 is LGHDT and CDR2 is YNNKEL (reference sequence). The CDR3 sequence is 15 residues long. After removal of 6 bases from V and 4 bases from J, the junction contained 6 bases not matched to a gene.

V gene TRBV30 combines with J gene TRBJ1-5; 7 bases map to TRBD1. CDR1 is GTSNPN, CDR2 SVGIG, per germline (reference sequence). The CDR3 is made up of 12 amino acids. The V gene end was trimmed by 7 bases and the J gene end by 5 bases; junction bases not matched to a gene: 5. The CDR3 region has the DNA TGTGCCTTCGCGACAGGGTATCAGCCCCAGCATTTT. This sequence encodes CAFATGYQPQHF.

The chain recombines TRBV5-1 with TRBJ2-1, with 11 bases fitting TRBD2. The V gene end was trimmed by 0 bases and the J gene end by 1 base; junction bases not matched to a gene: 6. The length of the CDR3 is 18 residues. Germline V gene lookup returns CDR1 SGHRS and CDR2 YFSETQ. In DNA, the CDR3 is TGCGCCAGCAGCTTGGAGCTAGCGGGGGGCCTTTCCTACAATGAGCAGTTCTTC. This sequence encodes CASSLELAGGLSYNEQFF.